This TCR beta chain was observed in a study of CD4 T cells in relation to SARS-CoV-2 and coronaviruses. Study information: PBMCs were cultured with antigen for roughly 10 days before TCR beta sequencing. Convalescent patients were 8 or 9 males and 4 females; two were Hispanic.

Sequenced by immunoSEQ multiplex PCR; TCRdb stores in-frame clones only, minus some. Among tens of thousands of clones listed, under 80% were seen once. Cryopreserved PBMCs were CD4-enriched, then split into naive and memory cells. Turning to this clone: Its target is unknown.

Notes on the study in general: No donor gave both pre-pandemic and post-infection samples.

CDR3 size: 12 residues. Germline V CDR1 and CDR2: SQVTM, ANQGSEA. Trimming cost V 4 bases and J 6 bases, with 10 bases left between them. This chain joins TRBV29-1 and TRBJ2-1; D not certain. Material for sequencing was memory CD4+ T cells from PBMCs, cultured in vitro. This TCR was recovered from an adult with COVID-19. The DNA for the CDR3 is TGCAGCGTTGGTGGGGTCCTCAATGAGCAGTTCTTC. Translation: CSVGGVLNEQFF.